This T cell receptor (beta chain) was identified in a study of cytomegalovirus exposure and HLA in healthy donors. Whole-study results and caveats: In a later analysis, HLA-associated TCR beta chains were more clonally expanded than equally common others. 150 or so TCR beta chains were listed as cytomegalovirus-associated. A later analysis showed TCR association rates differing by HLA locus, peaking at DRB1 and lowest at HLA-C. Rare sequences made up most TCRs, while some public TCRs were found in many donors.

Trimming pared 2 bases from V and 5 bases from J, leaving 7 bases between. The CDR3 spans 13 residues. Germline V lookup: CDR1 MNHEY, CDR2 SVGAGI. For this clone: The target antigen is unknown.

In the PCR, 60 Vbeta and 13 Jbeta primers were used. Assay used: immunoSEQ multiplex PCR; TCRdb lists only in-frame clones, some missing. This table has 150,000 to 170,000 clones, about 85% appearing once. The sequenced sample consisted of PBMCs. V is TRBV6-5 and J is TRBJ2-1, with D possibly being TRBD2 (6 bases). The TCR sequence derives from a man aged 25-45 years in good health and CMV-seropositive. CDR3 residues: CASSYGGNNEQFF. Written as DNA, the CDR3 is TGTGCCAGCAGTTACGGCGGGAACAATGAGCAGTTCTTC.